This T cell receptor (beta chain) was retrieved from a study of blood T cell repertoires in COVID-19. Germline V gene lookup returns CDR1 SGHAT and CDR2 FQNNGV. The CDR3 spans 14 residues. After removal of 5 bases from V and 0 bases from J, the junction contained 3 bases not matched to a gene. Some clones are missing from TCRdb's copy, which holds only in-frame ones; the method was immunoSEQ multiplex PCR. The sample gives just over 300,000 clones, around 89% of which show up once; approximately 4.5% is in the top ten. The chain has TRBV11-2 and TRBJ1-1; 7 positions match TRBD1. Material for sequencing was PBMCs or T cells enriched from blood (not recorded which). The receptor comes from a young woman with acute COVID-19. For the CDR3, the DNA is TGTGCCAGCAGCCCGGGGACAGTGAACACTGAAGCTTTCTTT. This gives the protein CASSPGTVNTEAFF.